This T cell receptor beta chain comes out of a study of PD-L1 blockade in urothelial cancer. Clones were read by immunoSEQ multiplex PCR, and TCRdb kept only the in-frame ones, dropping some. The data show roughly 63,000 clones, about four fifths seen once. Trimming took off 6 bases at V and 5 bases at J, with 7 bases between the two ends. Germline V CDR1 and CDR2: DFQATT, SNEGSKA (reference sequence). The CDR3 runs to 11 residues. Documented time point: pretreatment peripheral blood. Urothelial carcinoma in patients was locally advanced or metastatic. V is TRBV20-1 and J is TRBJ1-4; D gene ambiguous. Sequencing used PBMCs, obtained around atezolizumab (anti-PD-L1) treatment. This receptor was taken from a man in his sixties or seventies with urothelial cancer. The CDR3 DNA is TGCAGTGCCACGGAGAATGAAAAACTGTTTTTT. Its protein is CSATENEKLFF.